This T cell receptor (beta chain) emerged from a study of blood T cell repertoires in COVID-19. Study-level background: Spain, Italy and the United States supplied samples that represented acute and convalescent COVID-19. PBMCs, B-cell-depleted T cells, or T cells were the source of the cDNA or gDNA that made up the material.

V gave up 3 bases and J gave up 7 bases; unmatched junction bases: 9. The CDR3 is 16 amino acids. Germline V CDR1 and CDR2: DFQATT, SNEGSKA (reference sequence). In the study's own analysis: Reference gene primer amplification in the assay estimated nucleated cell counts. Generated by immunoSEQ multiplex PCR, the TCRdb table keeps only in-frame clones and is missing some. That table gives V, J and clone size, and the DNA gave D and trimming. The sample has more than 45,000 clones, approximately 90% seen once. Sequencing used peripheral blood. The chain carries TRBV20-1 and TRBJ2-2, with TRBD1 identical over 12 bases. The receptor's source is a man between 60 and 75 years old with acute or convalescent COVID-19. CDR3 nucleotide sequence: TGCAGTGCTAGTGATCCGGGACAGGGGGCGGTCGGGGAGCTGTTTTTT. Translation: CSASDPGQGAVGELFF.